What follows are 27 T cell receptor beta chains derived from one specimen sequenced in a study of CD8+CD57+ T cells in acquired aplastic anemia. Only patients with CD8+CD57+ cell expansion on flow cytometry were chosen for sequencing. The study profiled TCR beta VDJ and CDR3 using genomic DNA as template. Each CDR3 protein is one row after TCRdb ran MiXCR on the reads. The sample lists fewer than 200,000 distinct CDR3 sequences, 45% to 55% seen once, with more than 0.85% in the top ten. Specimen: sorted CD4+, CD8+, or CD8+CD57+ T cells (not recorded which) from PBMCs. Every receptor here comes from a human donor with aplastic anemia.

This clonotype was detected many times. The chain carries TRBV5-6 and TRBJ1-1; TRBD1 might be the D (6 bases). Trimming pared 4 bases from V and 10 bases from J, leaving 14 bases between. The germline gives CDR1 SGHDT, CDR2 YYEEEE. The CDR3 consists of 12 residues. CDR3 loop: CASSLGASGAFF. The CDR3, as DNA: TGTGCCAGCAGCCTGGGGGCGAGCGGAGCTTTCTTT.

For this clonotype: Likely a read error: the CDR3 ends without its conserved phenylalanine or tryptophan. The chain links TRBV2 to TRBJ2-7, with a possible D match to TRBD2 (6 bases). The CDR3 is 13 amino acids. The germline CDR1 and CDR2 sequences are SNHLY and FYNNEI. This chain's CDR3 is CASREALAGEQYI. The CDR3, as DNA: TGTGCCAGCAGGGAAGCCCTTGCGGGGGAGCAGTACATC.

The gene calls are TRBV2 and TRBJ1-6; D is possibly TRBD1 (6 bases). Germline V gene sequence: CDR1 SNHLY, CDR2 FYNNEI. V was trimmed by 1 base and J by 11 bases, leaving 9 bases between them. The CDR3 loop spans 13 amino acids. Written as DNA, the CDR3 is TGTGCCAGCAGTGAAGGGGGGCGCACACCCCTCCACTTT. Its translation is CASSEGGRTPLHF.

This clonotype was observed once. In DNA, the CDR3 is TGCAGTGCTGGCCTGCTAGTCACCTCCTACAATGAGCAGTTCTTC. This translates into CSAGLLVTSYNEQFF. The J gene is TRBJ2-1, the V gene TRBV20-1; unclear D gene. This CDR3 spans 15 amino acids. The germline V and J ends were trimmed by 5 bases and 0 bases, with 14 bases remaining between them. Germline loops: CDR1 DFQATT, CDR2 SNEGSKA (reference sequence).

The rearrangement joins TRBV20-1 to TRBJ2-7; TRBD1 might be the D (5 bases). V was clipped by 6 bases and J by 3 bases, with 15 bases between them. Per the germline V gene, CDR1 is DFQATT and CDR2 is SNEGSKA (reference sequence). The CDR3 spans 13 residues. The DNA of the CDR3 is TGCAGTGCCAGCAGAACCGACAGCTACGAGCAGTACTTC. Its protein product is CSASRTDSYEQYF.

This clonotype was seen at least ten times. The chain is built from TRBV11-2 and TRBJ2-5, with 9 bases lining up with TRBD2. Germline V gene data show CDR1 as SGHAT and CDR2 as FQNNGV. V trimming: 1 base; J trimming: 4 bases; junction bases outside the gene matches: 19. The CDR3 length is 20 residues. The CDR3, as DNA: TGTGCCAGCAGCTTAGTATCCGGACTAGCGACGTTGGCTACACGAGAGACCCAGTACTTC. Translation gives CASSLVSGLATLATRETQYF.

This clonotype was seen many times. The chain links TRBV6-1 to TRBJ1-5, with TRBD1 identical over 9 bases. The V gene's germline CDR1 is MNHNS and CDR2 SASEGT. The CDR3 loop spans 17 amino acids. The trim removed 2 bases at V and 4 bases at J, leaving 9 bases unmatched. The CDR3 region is CASSERGWGTGNQPQHF. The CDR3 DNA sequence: TGTGCCAGCAGTGAAAGGGGGTGGGGGACAGGGAATCAGCCCCAGCATTTT.

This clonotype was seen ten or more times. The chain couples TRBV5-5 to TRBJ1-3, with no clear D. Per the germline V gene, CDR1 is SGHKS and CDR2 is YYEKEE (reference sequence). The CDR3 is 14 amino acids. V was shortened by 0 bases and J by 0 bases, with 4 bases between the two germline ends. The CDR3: CASSLDNSGNTIYF. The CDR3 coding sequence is TGTGCCAGCAGCTTGGACAACTCTGGAAACACCATATATTTT. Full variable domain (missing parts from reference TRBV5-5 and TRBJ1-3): DAGVTQSPTHLIKTRGQQVTLRCSPISGHKSVSWYQQVLGQGPQFIFQYYEKEERGRGNFPDRFSARQFPNYSSELNVNALLLGDSALYLCASSLDNSGNTIYFGEGSWLTVV.

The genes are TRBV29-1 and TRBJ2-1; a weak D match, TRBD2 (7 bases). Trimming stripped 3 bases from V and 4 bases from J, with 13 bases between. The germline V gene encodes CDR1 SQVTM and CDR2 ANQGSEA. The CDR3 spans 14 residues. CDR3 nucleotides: TGCAGCGTTGACGCGGGGGCGCGATACAATGAGCAGTTCTTC. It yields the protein CSVDAGARYNEQFF.

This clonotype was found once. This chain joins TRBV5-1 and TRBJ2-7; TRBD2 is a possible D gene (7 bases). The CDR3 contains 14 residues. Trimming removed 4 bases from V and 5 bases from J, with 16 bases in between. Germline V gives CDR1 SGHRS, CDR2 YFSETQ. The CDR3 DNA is TGCGCCAGCAGCCCCGGGGCGGGGGCACACGAGCAGTACTTC. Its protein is CASSPGAGAHEQYF.

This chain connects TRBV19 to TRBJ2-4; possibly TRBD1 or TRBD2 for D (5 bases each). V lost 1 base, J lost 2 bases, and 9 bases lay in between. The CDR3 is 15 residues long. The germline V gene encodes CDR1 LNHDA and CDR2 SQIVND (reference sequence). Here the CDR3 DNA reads TGTGCCAGTAGTATAGGGGGGTTGTCCAAAAACATTCAGTACTTC. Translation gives CASSIGGLSKNIQYF.

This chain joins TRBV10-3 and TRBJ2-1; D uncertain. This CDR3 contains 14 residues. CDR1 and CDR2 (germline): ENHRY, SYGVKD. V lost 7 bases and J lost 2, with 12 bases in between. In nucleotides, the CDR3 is TGTGCCATCAAACCGGACCAAGCCTACAATGAGCAGTTCTTC. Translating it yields CAIKPDQAYNEQFF.

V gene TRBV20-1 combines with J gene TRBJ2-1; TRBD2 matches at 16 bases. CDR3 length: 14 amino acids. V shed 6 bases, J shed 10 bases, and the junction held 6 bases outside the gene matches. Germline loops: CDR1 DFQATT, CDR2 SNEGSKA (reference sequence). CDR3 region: CSAGGLAGGGEQFF. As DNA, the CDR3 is TGCAGTGCGGGGGGACTAGCGGGAGGGGGCGAGCAGTTCTTC.

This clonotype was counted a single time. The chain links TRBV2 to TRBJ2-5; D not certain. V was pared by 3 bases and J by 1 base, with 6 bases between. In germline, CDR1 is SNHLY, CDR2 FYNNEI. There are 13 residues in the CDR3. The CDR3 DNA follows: TGTGCCAGCAGTGAGCCGAGCCAAGAGACCCAGTACTTC. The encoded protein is CASSEPSQETQYF.

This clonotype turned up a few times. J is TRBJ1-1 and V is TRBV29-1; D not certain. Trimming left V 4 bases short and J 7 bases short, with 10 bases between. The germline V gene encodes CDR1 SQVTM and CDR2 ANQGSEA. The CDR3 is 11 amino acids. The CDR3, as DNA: TGCAGCGTTGTTAGCGGCGGTGAAGCTTTCTTT. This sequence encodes CSVVSGGEAFF.

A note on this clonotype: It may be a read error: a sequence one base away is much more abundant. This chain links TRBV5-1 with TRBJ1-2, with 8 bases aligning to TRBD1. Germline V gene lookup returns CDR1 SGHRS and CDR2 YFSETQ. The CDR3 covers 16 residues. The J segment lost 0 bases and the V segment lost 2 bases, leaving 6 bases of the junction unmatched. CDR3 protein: CASSLTTGDANYGYTF. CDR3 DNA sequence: TGCGCCAGCAGCTTAACGACAGGGGACGCTAACTATGGCTACACCTTC.

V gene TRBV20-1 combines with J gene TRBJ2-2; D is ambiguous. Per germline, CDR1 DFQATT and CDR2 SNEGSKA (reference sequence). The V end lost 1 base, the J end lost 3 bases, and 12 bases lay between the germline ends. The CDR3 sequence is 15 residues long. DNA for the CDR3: TGCAGTGCTAGAGCGCCGGGCCATTACACCGGGGAGCTGTTTTTT. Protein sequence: CSARAPGHYTGELFF.

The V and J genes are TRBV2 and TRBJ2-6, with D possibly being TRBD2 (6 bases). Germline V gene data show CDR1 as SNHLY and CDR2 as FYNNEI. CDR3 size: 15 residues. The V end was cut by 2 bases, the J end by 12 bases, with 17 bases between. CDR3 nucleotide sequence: TGTGCCAGCAGTGAAATCTGGTCGGGGGATGCCGTCCTGACTTTC. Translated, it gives CASSEIWSGDAVLTF.

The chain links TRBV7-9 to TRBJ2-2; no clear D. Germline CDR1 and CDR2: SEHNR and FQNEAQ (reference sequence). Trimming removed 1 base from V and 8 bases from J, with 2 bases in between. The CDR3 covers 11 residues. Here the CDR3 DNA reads TGTGCCAGCAGCTTAGAAGGGGAGCTGTTTTTT. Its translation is CASSLEGELFF.

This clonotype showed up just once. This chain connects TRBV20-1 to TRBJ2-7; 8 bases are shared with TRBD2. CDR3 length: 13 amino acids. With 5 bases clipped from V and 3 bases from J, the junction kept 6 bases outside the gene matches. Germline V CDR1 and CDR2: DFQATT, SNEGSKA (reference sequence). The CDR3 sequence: CSAVSGENYEQYF. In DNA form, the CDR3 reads TGCAGTGCTGTTAGCGGGGAGAACTACGAGCAGTACTTC.

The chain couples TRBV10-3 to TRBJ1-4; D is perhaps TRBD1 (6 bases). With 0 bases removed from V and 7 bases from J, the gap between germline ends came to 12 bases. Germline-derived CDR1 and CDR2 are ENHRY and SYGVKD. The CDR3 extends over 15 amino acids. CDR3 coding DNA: TGTGCCATCAGTGAGTCTGGACAGTCCCTTGAAAAACTGTTTTTT. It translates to CAISESGQSLEKLFF.

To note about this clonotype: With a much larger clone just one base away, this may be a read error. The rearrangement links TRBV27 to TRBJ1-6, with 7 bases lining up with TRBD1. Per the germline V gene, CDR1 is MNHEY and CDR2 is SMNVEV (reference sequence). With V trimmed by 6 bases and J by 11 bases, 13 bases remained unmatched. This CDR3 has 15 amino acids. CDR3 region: CASSQRQGSNPPLHF. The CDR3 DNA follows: TGTGCCAGCAGCCAACGACAGGGAAGCAATCCACCCCTCCACTTT.

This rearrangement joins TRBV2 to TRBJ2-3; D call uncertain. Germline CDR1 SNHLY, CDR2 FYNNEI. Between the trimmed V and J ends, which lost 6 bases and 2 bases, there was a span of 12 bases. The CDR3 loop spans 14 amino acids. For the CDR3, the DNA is TGTGCCAGCAGCTACCTAGGGCCCACAGATACGCAGTATTTT. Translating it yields CASSYLGPTDTQYF.

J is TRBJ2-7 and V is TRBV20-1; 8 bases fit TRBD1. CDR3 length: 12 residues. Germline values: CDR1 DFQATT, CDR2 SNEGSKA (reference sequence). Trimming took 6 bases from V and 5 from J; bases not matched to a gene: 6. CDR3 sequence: CSAARTGNEQYF. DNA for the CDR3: TGCAGTGCCGCGCGGACAGGGAACGAGCAGTACTTC.

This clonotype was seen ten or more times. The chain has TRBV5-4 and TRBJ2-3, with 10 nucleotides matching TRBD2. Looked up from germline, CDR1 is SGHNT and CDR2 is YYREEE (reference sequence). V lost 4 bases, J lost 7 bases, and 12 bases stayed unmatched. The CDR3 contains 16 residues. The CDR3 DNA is TGTGCCAGCAGCACGGCCGGGACTAGCGTAGGATATACGCAGTATTTT. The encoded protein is CASSTAGTSVGYTQYF.

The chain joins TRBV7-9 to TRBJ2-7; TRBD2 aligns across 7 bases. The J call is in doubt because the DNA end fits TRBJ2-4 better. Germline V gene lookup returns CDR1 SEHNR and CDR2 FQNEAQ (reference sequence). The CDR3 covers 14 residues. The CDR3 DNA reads TGTGCCAGCAGCTCAGCGGGGAGTGGAAACATTCAGTACTTC. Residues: CASSSAGSGNIQYF.

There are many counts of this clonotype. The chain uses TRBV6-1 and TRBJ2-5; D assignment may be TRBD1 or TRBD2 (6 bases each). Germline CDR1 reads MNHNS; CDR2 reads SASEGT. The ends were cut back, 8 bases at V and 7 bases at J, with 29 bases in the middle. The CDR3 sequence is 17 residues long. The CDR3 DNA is TGTGCCAGCCTAGGGTCCGGGGGACACCCTGGATTAGGGACCCAGTACTTC. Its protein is CASLGSGGHPGLGTQYF.